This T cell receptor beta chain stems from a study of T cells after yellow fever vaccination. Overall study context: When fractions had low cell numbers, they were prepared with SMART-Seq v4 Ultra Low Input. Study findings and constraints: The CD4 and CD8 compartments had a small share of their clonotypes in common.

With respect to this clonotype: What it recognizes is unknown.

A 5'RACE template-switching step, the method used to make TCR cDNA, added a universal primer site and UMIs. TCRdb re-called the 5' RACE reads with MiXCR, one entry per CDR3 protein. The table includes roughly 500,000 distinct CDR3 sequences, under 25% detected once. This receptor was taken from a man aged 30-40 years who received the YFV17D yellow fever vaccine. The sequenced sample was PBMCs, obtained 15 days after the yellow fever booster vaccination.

The CDR3 nucleotides are TGTGCCAGCACGGGACTAGCATCTGATACGCAGTATTTT. It is translated as CASTGLASDTQYF. The chain has TRBV12-3 or TRBV12-4 and TRBJ2-3; 9 nucleotides line up with TRBD2. The CDR3 consists of 13 residues. Unmatched junction bases numbered 5, after V lost 7 bases and J lost 6 bases.